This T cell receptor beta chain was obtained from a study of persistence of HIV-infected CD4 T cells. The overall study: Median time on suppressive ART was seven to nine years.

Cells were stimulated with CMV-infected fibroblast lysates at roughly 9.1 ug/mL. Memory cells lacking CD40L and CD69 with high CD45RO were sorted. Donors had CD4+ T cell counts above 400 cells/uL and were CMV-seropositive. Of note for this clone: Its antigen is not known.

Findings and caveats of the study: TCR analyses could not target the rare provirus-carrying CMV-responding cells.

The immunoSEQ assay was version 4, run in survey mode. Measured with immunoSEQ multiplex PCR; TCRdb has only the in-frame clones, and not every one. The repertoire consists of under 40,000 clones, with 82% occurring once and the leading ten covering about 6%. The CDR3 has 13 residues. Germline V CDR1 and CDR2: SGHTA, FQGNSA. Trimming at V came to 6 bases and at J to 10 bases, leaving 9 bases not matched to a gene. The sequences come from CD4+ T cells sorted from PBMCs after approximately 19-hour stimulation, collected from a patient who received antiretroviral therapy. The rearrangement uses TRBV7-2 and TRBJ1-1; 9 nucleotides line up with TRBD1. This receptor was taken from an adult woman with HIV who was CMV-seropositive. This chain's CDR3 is CASSFTGGAPAFF. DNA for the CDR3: TGTGCCAGCAGTTTCACAGGGGGCGCCCCAGCTTTCTTT.